The rows below give T cell receptor beta chains drawn from one sample of a study of blood T cell repertoires in COVID-19. Clones were sequenced by immunoSEQ multiplex PCR, and TCRdb holds only the in-frame ones, with some missing. The table lists around 250,000 clones, around 89% of them singletons. The sample comprised PBMCs or T cells enriched from blood (not recorded which). These receptors all stem from a man aged 45 to 65 who had been exposed to COVID-19. Each CDR3 is given with its conserved first and last residue. D genes are given only for firm matches. The size of a clone is reported for some rows only, either as once, few or many, or as a class for expanded clones.

cdr3_nt	cdr3_aa	clone_size	j_call	v_call	d_call
TGTGCCAGCAGTGACAGGGAGGTTGAGCAGTTCTTC	CASSDREVEQFF	-	TRBJ2-1	TRBV6-1	-
TGTGCCAGCAGCAGACAGGTCTTCCACAATGAGCAGTTCTTC	CASSRQVFHNEQFF	-	TRBJ2-1	TRBV6-5	-
TGTGCCAGTAGTATCCGGGACAGAAATCAGCCCCAGCATTTT	CASSIRDRNQPQHF	-	TRBJ1-5	TRBV19	TRBD1
TGTGCCAGCAGCTCGATCTCTGAAACGTCTCGGGGCTACACCTTC	CASSSISETSRGYTF	-	TRBJ1-2	TRBV5-6	-
TGTGCCAGCAGCGTAAGGGCCTTCAGGGAAGAAGCTTTCTTT	CASSVRAFREEAFF	once	TRBJ1-1	TRBV9	-
TGTGCCACCGGGGGGGGCTACCCCCTCAATGAGCAGTTCTTC	CATGGGYPLNEQFF	-	TRBJ2-1	TRBV24-1	-
TGCGCCAGCAGCCCGGGACAGGAGACGCGCTACGAGCAGTACTTC	CASSPGQETRYEQYF	once	TRBJ2-7	TRBV5-1	TRBD1
TGTGCCAGCAGTTACGACAGGGAACAGCCCCAGCATTTT	CASSYDREQPQHF	once	TRBJ1-5	TRBV6-5	TRBD1
TGTGCCAGCTCAGAGTCTGGGGCCAACGTCCTGACTTTC	CASSESGANVLTF	-	TRBJ2-6	TRBV18	-
TGTGCCAGCAGCTTGACCCGCGGATGGTCGCTGTTTTTT	CASSLTRGWSLFF	-	TRBJ2-2	TRBV5-5	-
TGTGCCAGCAGCTTAGCGGGAGGGAACAATTCACCCCTCCACTTT	CASSLAGGNNSPLHF	-	TRBJ1-6	TRBV7-3	-
TGTGCCAGCAGCAAAACAGATACGCAGTATTTT	CASSKTDTQYF	-	TRBJ2-3	TRBV12-3/TRBV12-4	-
TGTGCCTGGTCGGGACAGAATATTAACTATGGCTACACCTTC	CAWSGQNINYGYTF	once	TRBJ1-2	TRBV30	TRBD1
TGCGCCAGCAGCGTAGGAAAACAGGGAATCACCGGGGAGCTGTTTTTT	CASSVGKQGITGELFF	once	TRBJ2-2	TRBV5-1	-
TGCGCCAGCAGCCCCAGGGTCTCTGGAAACACCATATATTTT	CASSPRVSGNTIYF	-	TRBJ1-3	TRBV5-1	-
TGTGCCAGTAGTCAAGGACAGGCCTCGCAGTGGGGCTACACCTTC	CASSQGQASQWGYTF	-	TRBJ1-2	TRBV19	TRBD1
TGTGCCAGCAGTTTAATGGCAGACAGTTATACCCTCTTC	CASSLMADSYTLF	once	TRBJ1-2	TRBV28	-
TGTGCCAGCAGTTTAGGCGGGGAACCCATTAGCTCCTATAATTCACCCCTCCACTTT	CASSLGGEPISSYNSPLHF	-	TRBJ1-6	TRBV28	-
TGTGCCTGGAGTGTATGGCAGAACATTAATGAAAAACTGTTTTTT	CAWSVWQNINEKLFF	-	TRBJ1-4	TRBV30	-
TGTGCCAGCAGTTATAGGGGACAGTCCTACGAGCAGTACTTC	CASSYRGQSYEQYF	few	TRBJ2-7	TRBV6-2/TRBV6-3	TRBD1